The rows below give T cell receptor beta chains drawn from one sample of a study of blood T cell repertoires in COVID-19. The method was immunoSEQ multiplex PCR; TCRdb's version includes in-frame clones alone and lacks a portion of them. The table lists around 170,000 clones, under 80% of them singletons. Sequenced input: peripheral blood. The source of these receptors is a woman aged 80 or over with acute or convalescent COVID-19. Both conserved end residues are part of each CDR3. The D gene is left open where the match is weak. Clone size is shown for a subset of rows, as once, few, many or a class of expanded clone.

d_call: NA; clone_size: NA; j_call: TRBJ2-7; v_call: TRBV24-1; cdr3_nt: TGTGCCACCAGTGCCTCATTCCCCTTTGCAGGGCAGTACTTC; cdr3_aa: CATSASFPFAGQYF
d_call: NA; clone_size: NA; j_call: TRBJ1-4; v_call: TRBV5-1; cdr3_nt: TGCGCCAGCAGCCTACAGCCTCTTAATGAAAAACTGTTTTTT; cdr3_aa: CASSLQPLNEKLFF
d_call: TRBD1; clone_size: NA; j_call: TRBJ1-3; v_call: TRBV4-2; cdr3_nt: TGTGCCAGCAGCCAAGATTCAGGGGGGACTGGAAACACCATATATTTT; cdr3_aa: CASSQDSGGTGNTIYF
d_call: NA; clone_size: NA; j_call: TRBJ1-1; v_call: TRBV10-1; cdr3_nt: TGCGCCAGCAGCGCCACCCGGGTGGGCACTGAAGCTTTCTTT; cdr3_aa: CASSATRVGTEAFF
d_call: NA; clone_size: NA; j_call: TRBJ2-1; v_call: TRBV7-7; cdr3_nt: TGTGCCAGCAGCTTAGATGCAGATTACAATGAGCAGTTCTTC; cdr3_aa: CASSLDADYNEQFF
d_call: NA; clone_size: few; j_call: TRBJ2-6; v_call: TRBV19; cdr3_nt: TGTGCCAGTAGTGGCAGGTCGTCTGGGGCCAACGTCCTGACTTTC; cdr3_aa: CASSGRSSGANVLTF
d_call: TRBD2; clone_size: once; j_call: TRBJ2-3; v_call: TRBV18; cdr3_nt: TGTGCCAGCTCACTGACGGGACTAGCGGGAGTGATCACAGATACGCAGTATTTT; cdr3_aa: CASSLTGLAGVITDTQYF
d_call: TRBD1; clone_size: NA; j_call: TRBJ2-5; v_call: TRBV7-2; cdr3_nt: TGTGCCAGCAGTTCCGACAGGGAAGAGACCCAGTACTTC; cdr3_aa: CASSSDREETQYF
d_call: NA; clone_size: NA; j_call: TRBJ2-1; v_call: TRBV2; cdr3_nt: TGTGCCAGCACCAAAGCATTTCACAATGAGCAGTTCTTC; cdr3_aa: CASTKAFHNEQFF
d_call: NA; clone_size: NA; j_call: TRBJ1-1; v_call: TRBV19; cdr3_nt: TGTGCCAGTAGCCCGGGTTCCATGAACACTGAAGCTTTCTTT; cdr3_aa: CASSPGSMNTEAFF
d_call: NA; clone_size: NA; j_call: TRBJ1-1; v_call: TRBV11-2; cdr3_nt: TGTGCCAGCAGCTTAGAAAGGGGAAGGACTGAAGCTTTCTTT; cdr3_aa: CASSLERGRTEAFF
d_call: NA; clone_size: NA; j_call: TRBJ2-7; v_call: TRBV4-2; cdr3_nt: TGTGCCAGCAGCCAAGATTTAGCAGGACTAACCCTGTACGAGCAGTACTTC; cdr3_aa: CASSQDLAGLTLYEQYF
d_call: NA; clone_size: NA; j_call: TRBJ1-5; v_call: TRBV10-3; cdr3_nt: TGTGCCATCAGTGAACAGGGTAATCAGCCCCAGCATTTT; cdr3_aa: CAISEQGNQPQHF
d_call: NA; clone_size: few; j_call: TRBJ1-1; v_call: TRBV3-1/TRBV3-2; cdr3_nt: TGTGCCAGCAGCCCTTTGGACAGAAACACTGAAGCTTTCTTT; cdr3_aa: CASSPLDRNTEAFF
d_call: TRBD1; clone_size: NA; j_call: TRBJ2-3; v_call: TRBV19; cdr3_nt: TGTGCCAGTAGTGGATGGACAGGAGCGAGCACAGATACGCAGTATTTT; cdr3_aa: CASSGWTGASTDTQYF
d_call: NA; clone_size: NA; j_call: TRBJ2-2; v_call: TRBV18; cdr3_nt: TGTGCCAGCTCAGCTTATGAAGCGGGGAACACCGGGGAGCTGTTTTTT; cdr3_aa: CASSAYEAGNTGELFF
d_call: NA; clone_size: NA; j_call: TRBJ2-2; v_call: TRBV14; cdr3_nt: TGTGCCAGCTCCCTAGCGTTGGGCACCGGGGAGCTGTTTTTT; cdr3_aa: CASSLALGTGELFF
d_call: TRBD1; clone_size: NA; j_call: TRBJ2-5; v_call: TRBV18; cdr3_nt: TGTGCCAGCTCACCACTCGCCAGGGGGTCAGAGACCCAGTACTTC; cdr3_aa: CASSPLARGSETQYF
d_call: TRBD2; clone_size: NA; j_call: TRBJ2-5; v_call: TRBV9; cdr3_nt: TGTGCCAGCAGCGTAGGGTCCGGACTAGCCGAAGAGACCCAGTACTTC; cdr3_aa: CASSVGSGLAEETQYF
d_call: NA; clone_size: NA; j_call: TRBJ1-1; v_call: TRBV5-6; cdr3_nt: TGTGCCAGCAGCCTCACGGGTTCTACTGAAGCTTTCTTT; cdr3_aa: CASSLTGSTEAFF
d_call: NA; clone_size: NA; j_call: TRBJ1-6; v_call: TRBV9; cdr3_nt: TGTGCCAGCAACACCGGACAGAATTCACCCCTCCACTTT; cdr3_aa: CASNTGQNSPLHF
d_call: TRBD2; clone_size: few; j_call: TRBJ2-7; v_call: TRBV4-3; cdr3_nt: TGCGCCAGCAGCCAGGAGAGCCTAGCGGGAGGATCCTACGAGCAGTACTTC; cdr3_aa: CASSQESLAGGSYEQYF
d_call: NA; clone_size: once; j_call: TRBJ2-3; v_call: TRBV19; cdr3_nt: TGTGCCAGTAGTATAGCAGCGAATACGCAGTATTTT; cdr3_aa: CASSIAANTQYF
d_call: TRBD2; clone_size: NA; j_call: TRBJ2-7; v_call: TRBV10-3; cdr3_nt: TGTGCCATCAGTGATAGCGGGTACGAGCAGTACTTC; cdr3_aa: CAISDSGYEQYF
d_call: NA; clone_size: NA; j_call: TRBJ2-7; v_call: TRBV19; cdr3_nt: TGTGCCAGTACCTCGGTCAGGGCAAGGACCTACGAGCAGTACTTC; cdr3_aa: CASTSVRARTYEQYF
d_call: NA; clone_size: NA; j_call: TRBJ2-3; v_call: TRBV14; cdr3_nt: TGTGCCAGCAGCCAATTTATCGGGGGTTCATTATATACGCAGTATTTT; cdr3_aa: CASSQFIGGSLYTQYF
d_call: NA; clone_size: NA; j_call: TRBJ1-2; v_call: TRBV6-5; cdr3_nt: TGTGCCAGCATTTCCCGACAGGCACAGGCTGGCTACACCTTC; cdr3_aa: CASISRQAQAGYTF
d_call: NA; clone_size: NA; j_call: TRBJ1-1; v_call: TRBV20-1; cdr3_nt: TGCAGTGCTAGTCCGGGGAGTGCTTTCTTT; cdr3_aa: CSASPGSAFF
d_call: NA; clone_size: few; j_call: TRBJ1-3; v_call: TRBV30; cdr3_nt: TGTGCCTGGAGTGTTATAGGAAACACCATATATTTT; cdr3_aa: CAWSVIGNTIYF
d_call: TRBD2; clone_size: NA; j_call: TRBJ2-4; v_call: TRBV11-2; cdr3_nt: TGTGCCAGCAGCCGGGGGGGGCAAGGCATTCAGTACTTC; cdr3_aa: CASSRGGQGIQYF
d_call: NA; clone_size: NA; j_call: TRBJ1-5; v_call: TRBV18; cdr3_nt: TGTGCCAGCTCACCAGGCCCGGGGGGCGATCAGCCCCAGCATTTT; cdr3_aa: CASSPGPGGDQPQHF
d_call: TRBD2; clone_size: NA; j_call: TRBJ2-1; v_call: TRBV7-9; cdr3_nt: TGTGCCAGCAGCTTAACTTTTGGCGGGAGGAATGAGCAGTTCTTC; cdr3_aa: CASSLTFGGRNEQFF
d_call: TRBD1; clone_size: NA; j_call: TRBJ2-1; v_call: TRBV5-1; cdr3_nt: TGCGCCAGCAGCCTAGGACAGGACCCTTCCAATGAGCAGTTCTTC; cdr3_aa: CASSLGQDPSNEQFF
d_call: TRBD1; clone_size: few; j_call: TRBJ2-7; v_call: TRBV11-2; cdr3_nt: TGTGCCAGCAGCCCCCGTGGCGGACAGGGGACCCACGAGCAGTACTTC; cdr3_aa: CASSPRGGQGTHEQYF
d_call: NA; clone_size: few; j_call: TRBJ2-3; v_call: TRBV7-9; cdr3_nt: TGTGCCAGCAGCTTAGCTGTACAGAGCACAGATACGCAGTATTTT; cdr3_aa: CASSLAVQSTDTQYF
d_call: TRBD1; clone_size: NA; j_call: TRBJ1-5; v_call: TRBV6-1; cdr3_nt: TGTGCCAGCAGTGAAGCTTTCGGGACAGCCAATCAGCCCCAGCATTTT; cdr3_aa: CASSEAFGTANQPQHF
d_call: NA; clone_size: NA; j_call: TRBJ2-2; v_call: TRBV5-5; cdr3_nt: TGTGCCAGCAGCTCCCTTGGGGCGGGGACCGGGGAGCTGTTTTTT; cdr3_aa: CASSSLGAGTGELFF
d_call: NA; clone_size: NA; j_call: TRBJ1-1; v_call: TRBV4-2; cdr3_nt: TGTGCCAGCAGCCAAGACCCAGGGGAGGGGACTGAAGCTTTCTTT; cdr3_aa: CASSQDPGEGTEAFF
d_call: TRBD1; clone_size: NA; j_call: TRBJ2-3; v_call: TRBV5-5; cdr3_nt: TGTGCCAGCAGCCGAGGGACAGGCTATAGCACAGATACGCAGTATTTT; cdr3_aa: CASSRGTGYSTDTQYF
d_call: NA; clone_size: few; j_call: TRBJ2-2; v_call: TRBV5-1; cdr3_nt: TGCGCCAGCAGCTTGGGGAGGATCACCGGGGAGCTGTTTTTT; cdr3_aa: CASSLGRITGELFF
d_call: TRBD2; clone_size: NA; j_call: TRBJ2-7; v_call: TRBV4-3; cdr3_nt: TGCGCCAGCAGCCGGGTTCTAGCGGGAGACTACGAGCAGTACTTC; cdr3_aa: CASSRVLAGDYEQYF
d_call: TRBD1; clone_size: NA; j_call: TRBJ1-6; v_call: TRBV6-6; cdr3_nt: TGTGCCAGCATGACAGGGGGCCGAAATTCACCCCTCCACTTT; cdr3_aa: CASMTGGRNSPLHF
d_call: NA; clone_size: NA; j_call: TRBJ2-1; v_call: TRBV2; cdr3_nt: TGTGCCAGCAGTGGGACTAACTCCTACAATGAGCAGTTCTTC; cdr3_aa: CASSGTNSYNEQFF